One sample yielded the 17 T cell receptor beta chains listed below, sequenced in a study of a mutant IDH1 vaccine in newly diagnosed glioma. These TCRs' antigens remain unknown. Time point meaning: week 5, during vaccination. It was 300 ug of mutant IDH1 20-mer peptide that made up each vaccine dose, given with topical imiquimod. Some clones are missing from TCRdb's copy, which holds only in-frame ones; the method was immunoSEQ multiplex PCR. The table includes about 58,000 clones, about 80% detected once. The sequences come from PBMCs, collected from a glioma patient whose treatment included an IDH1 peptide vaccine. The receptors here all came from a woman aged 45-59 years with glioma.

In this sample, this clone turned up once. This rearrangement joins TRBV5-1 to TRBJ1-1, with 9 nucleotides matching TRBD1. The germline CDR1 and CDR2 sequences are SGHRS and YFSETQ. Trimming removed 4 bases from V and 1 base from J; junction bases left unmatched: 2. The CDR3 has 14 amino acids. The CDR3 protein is CASSPGQGNTEAFF. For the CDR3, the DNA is TGCGCCAGCAGCCCGGGACAGGGGAACACTGAAGCTTTCTTT.

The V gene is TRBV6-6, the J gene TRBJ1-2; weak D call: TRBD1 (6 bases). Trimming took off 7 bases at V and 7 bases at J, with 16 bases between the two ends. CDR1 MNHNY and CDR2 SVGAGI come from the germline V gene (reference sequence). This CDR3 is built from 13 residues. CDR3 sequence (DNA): TGTGCCAGCATTGGGGGCGGAGGGTTTGGCTACACCTTC. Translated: CASIGGGGFGYTF.

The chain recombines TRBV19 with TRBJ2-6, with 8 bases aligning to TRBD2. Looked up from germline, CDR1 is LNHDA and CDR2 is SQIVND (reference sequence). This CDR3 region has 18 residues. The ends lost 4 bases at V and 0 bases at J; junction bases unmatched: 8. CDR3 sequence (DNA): TGTGCCAGTAGTACGATCGGGGGGGTTATCTCTGGGGCCAACGTCCTGACTTTC. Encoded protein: CASSTIGGVISGANVLTF.

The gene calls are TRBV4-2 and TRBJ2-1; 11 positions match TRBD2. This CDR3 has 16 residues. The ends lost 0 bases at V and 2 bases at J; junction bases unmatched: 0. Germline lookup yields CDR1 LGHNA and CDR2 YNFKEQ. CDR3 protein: CASSQDSGGAYNEQFF. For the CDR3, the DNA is TGTGCCAGCAGCCAAGATAGCGGGGGGGCCTACAATGAGCAGTTCTTC.

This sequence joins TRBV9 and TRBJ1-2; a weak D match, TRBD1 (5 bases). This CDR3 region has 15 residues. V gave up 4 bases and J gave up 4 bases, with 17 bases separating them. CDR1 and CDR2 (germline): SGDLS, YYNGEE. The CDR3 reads CASSTPGGGAYGYTF. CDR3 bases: TGTGCCAGCAGCACCCCGGGGGGGGGTGCCTATGGCTACACCTTC.

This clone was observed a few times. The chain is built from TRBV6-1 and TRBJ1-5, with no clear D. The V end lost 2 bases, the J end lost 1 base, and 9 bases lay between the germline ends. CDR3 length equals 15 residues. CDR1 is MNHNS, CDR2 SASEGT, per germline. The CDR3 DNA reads TGTGCCAGCAGTGAATTTGGAGGCAGCAATCAGCCCCAGCATTTT. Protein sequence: CASSEFGGSNQPQHF.

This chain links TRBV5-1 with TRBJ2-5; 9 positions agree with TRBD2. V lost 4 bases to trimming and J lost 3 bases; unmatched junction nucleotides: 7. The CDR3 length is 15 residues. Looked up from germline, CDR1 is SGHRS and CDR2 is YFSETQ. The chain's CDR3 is CASSPGTSREETQYF. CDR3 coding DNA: TGCGCCAGCAGCCCCGGGACTAGCAGGGAAGAGACCCAGTACTTC.

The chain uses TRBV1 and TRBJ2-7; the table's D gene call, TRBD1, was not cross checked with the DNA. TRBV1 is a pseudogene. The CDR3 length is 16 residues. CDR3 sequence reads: CTSSQQRGQGGYEQYF. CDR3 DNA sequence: TGCACCAGCAGCCAACAAAGAGGACAGGGGGGGTACGAGCAGTACTTC.

CDR3 DNA: TGCAGCGTAATAGAAGGGCTAGGGGATGAAAAACTGTTTTTT. Amino acid sequence: CSVIEGLGDEKLFF. The chain uses TRBV29-1 and TRBJ1-4; D is perhaps TRBD1 (5 bases). V was cut by 6 bases and J by 6 bases, with 17 bases left in between. Germline V lookup: CDR1 SQVTM, CDR2 ANQGSEA. The CDR3 has 14 amino acids.

CDR3: CASSSDSTLGGYGYTF. CDR3 DNA: TGTGCCAGCAGCTCCGACAGTACCCTGGGGGGCTATGGCTACACCTTC. V and J are TRBV7-8 and TRBJ1-2, with TRBD1 as a possible D gene (5 bases). The V end was cut by 4 bases, the J end by 4 bases, with 19 bases between. This CDR3 is built from 16 residues. CDR1 and CDR2 (germline): SGHVS, FQNEAQ.

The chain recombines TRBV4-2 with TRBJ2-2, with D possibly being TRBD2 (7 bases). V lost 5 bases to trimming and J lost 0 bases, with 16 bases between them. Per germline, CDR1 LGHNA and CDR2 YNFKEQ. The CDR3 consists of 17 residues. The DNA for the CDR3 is TGTGCCAGCAGCGGGGGGGCGGGTAGGTCGAACACCGGGGAGCTGTTTTTT. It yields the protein CASSGGAGRSNTGELFF.

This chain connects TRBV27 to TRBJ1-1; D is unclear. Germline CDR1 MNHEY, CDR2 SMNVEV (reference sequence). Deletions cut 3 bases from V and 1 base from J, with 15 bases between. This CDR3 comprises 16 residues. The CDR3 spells CASSLIPPTPNTEAFF. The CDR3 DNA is TGTGCCAGCAGTTTGATCCCCCCGACACCGAACACTGAAGCTTTCTTT.

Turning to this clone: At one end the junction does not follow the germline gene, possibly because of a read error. Here the CDR3 reads CASSAGTSAHF. CDR3 DNA sequence: TGTGCCAGCAGTGCCGGGACTAGCGCCCACTTC. The chain uses TRBV2 and TRBJ2-5; 10 bases are shared with TRBD2. Germline V gene sequence: CDR1 SNHLY, CDR2 FYNNEI. The CDR3 extends over 11 amino acids. Drawing the rest from reference TRBV2 and TRBJ2-5, the complete variable domain is EPEVTQTPSHQVTQMGQEVILRCVPISNHLYFYWYRQILGQKVEFLVSFYNNEISEKSEIFDDQFSVERPDGSNFTLKIRSTKLEDSAMYFCASSAGTSAHFGPGTRLLVL.

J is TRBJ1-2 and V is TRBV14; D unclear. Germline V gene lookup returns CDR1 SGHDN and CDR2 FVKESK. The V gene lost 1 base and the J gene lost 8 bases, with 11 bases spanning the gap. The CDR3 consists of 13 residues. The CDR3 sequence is CASSQVRTSGYTF. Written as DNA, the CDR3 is TGTGCCAGCAGCCAAGTCCGGACGTCGGGCTACACCTTC.

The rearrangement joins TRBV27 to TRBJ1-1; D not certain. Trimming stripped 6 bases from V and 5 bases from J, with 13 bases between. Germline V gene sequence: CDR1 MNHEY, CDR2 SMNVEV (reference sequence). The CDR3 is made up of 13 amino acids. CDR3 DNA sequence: TGTGCCAGCAGCCTCGGTGACGGGACTGAAGCTTTCTTT. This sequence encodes CASSLGDGTEAFF.

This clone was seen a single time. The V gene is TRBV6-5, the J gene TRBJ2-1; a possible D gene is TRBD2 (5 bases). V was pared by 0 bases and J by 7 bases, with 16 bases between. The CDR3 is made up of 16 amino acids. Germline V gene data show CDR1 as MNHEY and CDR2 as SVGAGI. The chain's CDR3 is CASSYSGVSGGNEQFF. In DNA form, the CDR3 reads TGTGCCAGCAGTTACTCGGGAGTGTCGGGTGGGAATGAGCAGTTCTTC.

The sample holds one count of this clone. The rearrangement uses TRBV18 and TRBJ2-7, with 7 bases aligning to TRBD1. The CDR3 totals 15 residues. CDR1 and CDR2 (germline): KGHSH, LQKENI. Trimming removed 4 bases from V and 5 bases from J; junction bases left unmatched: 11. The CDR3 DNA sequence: TGTGCCAGCTCACAAGGACAGGCGACCTTCGACGAGCAGTACTTC. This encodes CASSQGQATFDEQYF.